This T cell receptor (beta chain) was identified in a study of CD8 T cells in ankylosing spondylitis. Study-wide findings and caveats: A TCR beta motif made of several highly homologous variants seemed typical of ankylosing spondylitis blood.

TCRdb independently ran MiXCR on the 5' RACE reads; one entry per CDR3 protein. Of some 800,000 distinct CDR3 sequences listed, 10% to 15% are singletons. Comments on this clonotype: Its antigen is undetermined.

CDR3 length equals 15 residues. Losses at the gene ends were 5 bases for V and 4 bases for J; bases not matched to a gene: 7. Per the germline V gene, CDR1 is SGHTA and CDR2 is FQGNSA. The sequencing input was blood, either unsorted or a sorted T cell fraction (not recorded which). The origin of this receptor is a male donor with ankylosing spondylitis. The chain joins TRBV7-2 to TRBJ2-7; 11 nucleotides agree with TRBD1. CDR3 loop: CASSGRTGGPYEQYF. CDR3 DNA: TGTGCCAGCAGCGGACGGACAGGGGGCCCTTACGAGCAGTACTTC.